The entry below describes one T cell receptor (beta chain). This record belongs to a study of technical replicates of blood from a handful of donors. CDR1 is SGHRS, CDR2 YFSETQ, per germline. The CDR3 is made up of 16 amino acids. Trimming removed 5 bases from V and 1 base from J, with 18 bases in between. Data came from immunoSEQ multiplex PCR; TCRdb stores just in-frame clones and leaves some out. The repertoire consists of about 83,000 clones, with 85% to 95% occurring once and the leading ten covering 0.25%. The rearrangement links TRBV5-1 to TRBJ1-1; no firm D call. This TCR was recovered from a human donor in good health. The source material was T cells isolated from PBMCs. CDR3 nucleotides: TGCGCCAGCAGGTCGGGTGGAGGTAATTCGAACACTGAAGCTTTCTTT. This codes for CASRSGGGNSNTEAFF. Full variable domain (outside the CDR3, taken from reference TRBV5-1 and TRBJ1-1): KAGVTQTPRYLIKTRGQQVTLSCSPISGHRSVSWYQQTPGQGLQFLFEYFSETQRNKGNFPGRFSGRQFSNSRSEMNVSTLELGDSALYLCASRSGGGNSNTEAFFGQGTRLTVV.